Listed here are 14 T cell receptor beta chains from one sample, sequenced in a study of cytomegalovirus exposure and HLA in healthy donors. A multiplex PCR was run with 60 Vbeta primers and 13 Jbeta primers. The protocol was immunoSEQ multiplex PCR, while the TCRdb copy is restricted to in-frame clones and leaves out a portion. The sample lists 180,000 or so clones, around four fifths seen once, with around 3% in the top ten. Sequencing was done on a sample of PBMCs. These receptors were obtained from a female donor in good health and CMV-seronegative.

This clone was seen a single time. This chain connects TRBV30 to TRBJ2-3; TRBD1 agrees at 10 bases. V lost 4 bases to trimming and J lost 3 bases; unmatched junction nucleotides: 7. The CDR3 loop spans 15 amino acids. CDR1 is GTSNPN and CDR2 is SVGIG in the germline V gene (reference sequence). For the CDR3, the DNA is TGTGCCTGGACTGGGACAGGGGTGAGGACAGATACGCAGTATTTT. Translating gives CAWTGTGVRTDTQYF.

The chain uses TRBV18 and TRBJ1-2; the match to TRBD1 covers 8 bases. CDR1 and CDR2 from the germline V gene are KGHSH and LQKENI. V was pared by 4 bases and J by 4 bases, with 5 bases of the junction left unmatched. The CDR3 has 14 residues. CDR3 sequence reads: CASSRTGITYGYTF. CDR3 DNA: TGTGCCAGCTCACGGACAGGGATTACCTATGGCTACACCTTC.

This clone was observed a single time. The chain joins TRBV9 to TRBJ2-3; TRBD2 matches 7 bases. Germline trimming cut 0 bases from V and 1 base from J; bases unmatched to any gene: 5. The CDR3 is 16 amino acids. Germline V gene sequence: CDR1 SGDLS, CDR2 YYNGEE. As DNA, the CDR3 is TGTGCCAGCAGCGTAGAAGCGGGATGGGGCACAGATACGCAGTATTTT. Its protein is CASSVEAGWGTDTQYF.

The chain links TRBV19 to TRBJ2-7, with 12 nucleotides matching TRBD2. There are 15 residues in the CDR3. J was trimmed by 3 bases and V by 2 bases; bases with no gene match: 2. The germline CDR1 and CDR2 sequences are LNHDA and SQIVND (reference sequence). CDR3 sequence reads: CASSISTSGSYEQYF. In DNA form, the CDR3 reads TGTGCCAGTAGTATATCGACTAGCGGGAGCTACGAGCAGTACTTC.

The rearrangement joins TRBV27 to TRBJ2-3, with D unresolved. Trimming cost V 8 bases and J 0 bases, with 6 bases left between them. Germline V CDR1 and CDR2: MNHEY, SMNVEV (reference sequence). CDR3 length: 12 residues. The CDR3 sequence is CASALSTDTQYF. In DNA, the CDR3 is TGTGCCAGCGCTCTAAGCACAGATACGCAGTATTTT.

The chain employs TRBV28 and TRBJ2-2; TRBD1 agrees at 7 bases. This CDR3 is built from 17 residues. Germline V CDR1 and CDR2: MDHEN, SYDVKM. V lost 4 bases, J lost 0 bases, and 8 bases stayed unmatched. The CDR3 protein is CASSSASGTANTGELFF. CDR3 in DNA: TGTGCCAGCAGTTCCGCCTCGGGGACAGCGAACACCGGGGAGCTGTTTTTT.

The chain joins TRBV5-1 to TRBJ1-4; 9 positions agree with TRBD1. Germline V lookup: CDR1 SGHRS, CDR2 YFSETQ. This CDR3 has 17 residues. V shed 4 bases, J shed 8 bases, and the junction held 15 bases outside the gene matches. CDR3 in amino acids: CASSHTGTGRSGEKLFF. The CDR3 bases are TGCGCCAGCAGCCACACCGGGACAGGGAGAAGTGGGGAAAAACTGTTTTTT.

A note on this clone: Germline and junction disagree at one end, which may indicate a read error. The rearrangement uses TRBV7-9 and TRBJ2-4; TRBD1 aligns across 7 bases. Per the germline V gene, CDR1 is SEHNR and CDR2 is FQNEAQ (reference sequence). The CDR3 is 18 amino acids. The CDR3 region is CASSLALTGIEAKSIQYF. The DNA for the CDR3 is TGTGCCAGCAGCTTAGCCCTGACAGGGATCGAAGCCAAAAGCATTCAGTACTTC.

The rearrangement uses TRBV7-9 and TRBJ2-7, with a weak D call TRBD1 (6 bases). V was clipped by 2 bases and J by 4 bases, with 15 bases between them. This CDR3 region has 15 residues. CDR1 and CDR2 from the germline V gene are SEHNR and FQNEAQ (reference sequence). In DNA, the CDR3 is TGTGCCAGCAGCTTAACGCAGGGGATCCTTTACGAGCAGTACTTC. Its translation: CASSLTQGILYEQYF.

This clone appeared a few times. The chain is built from TRBV27 and TRBJ2-1, with TRBD2 identical over 10 bases. Trimming cost V 8 bases and J 6 bases; bases outside gene matches: 4. The CDR3 contains 13 residues. The germline CDR1 and CDR2 sequences are MNHEY and SMNVEV (reference sequence). Here the CDR3 reads CASGLADLNEQFF. CDR3 nucleotide sequence: TGTGCCAGCGGACTAGCGGACCTCAATGAGCAGTTCTTC.

This chain uses TRBV7-6 with TRBJ2-5; perhaps TRBD2 as D (7 bases). The ends were cut back, 5 bases at V and 5 bases at J, with 24 bases in the middle. Germline CDR1 is SGHVS and CDR2 is FNYEAQ. The CDR3 covers 17 residues. The CDR3 nucleotides are TGTGCCAGCAGCCCTGGGGGGGGCGGAGTCCCTCTGGAGACCCAGTACTTC. It yields the protein CASSPGGGGVPLETQYF.

This clone was found a few times. The V call is TRBV28, the J call TRBJ1-2; 7 nucleotides agree with TRBD1. Looked up from germline, CDR1 is MDHEN and CDR2 is SYDVKM. This CDR3 region has 12 residues. The V gene end was trimmed by 4 bases and the J gene end by 4 bases; junction bases not matched to a gene: 0. CDR3 DNA sequence: TGTGCCAGCAGTTGGGACAGCTATGGCTACACCTTC. This encodes CASSWDSYGYTF.

This chain uses TRBV11-2 with TRBJ2-5; TRBD1 agrees at 12 bases. Germline CDR1 is SGHAT and CDR2 is FQNNGV. The CDR3 covers 14 residues. Trimming cost V 3 bases and J 5 bases; bases outside gene matches: 1. The chain's CDR3 is CASSFGTGGETQYF. CDR3 in DNA: TGTGCCAGCAGCTTCGGGACAGGGGGCGAGACCCAGTACTTC.

The chain is built from TRBV14 and TRBJ2-1; D perhaps matches TRBD2 (5 bases). V was clipped by 2 bases and J by 0 bases, with 20 bases between them. This CDR3 comprises 19 residues. CDR1 is SGHDN and CDR2 is FVKESK in the germline V gene. CDR3 nucleotides: TGTGCCAGCAGCCAAATAAGAGGGTCCGAGGGAAGCTCCTACAATGAGCAGTTCTTC. Translated, it gives CASSQIRGSEGSSYNEQFF.